The 15 T cell receptor beta chains below all came from one sample that was sequenced in a study of shared clonotypes between healthy human individuals (TCRdb year 2020). The method behind the library was the immunoSEQ multiplex PCR assay. Held by TCRdb, this immuneACCESS table contains in-frame sequences only and omits some clones. Under half of the omission traces to an unresolved V gene where checked; the cause of the rest is unknown. The sample has 2 million to 3 million clones on record, approximately 94% of them singletons. 0.36% of the sample is in the top ten clones. Sequencing used naive CD4+ T cells from PBMCs. The cell subset or site tag for this specimen amounts to: CD45RA+ positively selected. The receptors come from a man aged 18 to 30 in good health. Some clones in this sample may be carry-over from other donors' samples.

V is TRBV16 and J is TRBJ1-4, with 7 bases lining up with TRBD1. From germline, CDR1 is KGHSY and CDR2 FQNENV. This CDR3 is 15 amino acids long. V lost 4 bases and J lost 10; bases outside the gene matches: 12. CDR3 amino acids: CASSLIGTEGRKLFF. CDR3 DNA sequence: TGTGCCAGCAGCCTGATAGGGACAGAGGGTCGAAAACTGTTTTTT.

J is TRBJ2-7 and V is TRBV11-2; 10 nucleotides align to TRBD1. This CDR3 has 17 residues. The V segment lost 0 bases and the J segment 4 bases; nucleotides outside the gene matches: 9. The germline V gene has CDR1 SGHAT and CDR2 FQNNGV. This chain's CDR3 is CASSLDWGQGKVYEQYF. In nucleotides, the CDR3 is TGTGCCAGCAGCTTAGATTGGGGACAGGGGAAAGTATACGAGCAGTACTTC. Using reference TRBV11-2 and TRBJ2-7 for the parts outside the CDR3, the full variable domain is EAGVAQSPRYKIIEKRQSVAFWCNPISGHATLYWYQQILGQGPKLLIQFQNNGVVDDSQLPKDRFSAERLKGVDSTLKIQPAKLEDSAVYLCASSLDWGQGKVYEQYFGPGTRLTVT.

The chain carries TRBV4-2 and TRBJ2-1, with 7 nucleotides matching TRBD2. Germline CDR1 LGHNA, CDR2 YNFKEQ. After removal of 5 bases from V and 0 bases from J, the junction contained 7 bases not matched to a gene. CDR3 length: 16 residues. The CDR3 nucleotides read TGTGCCAGCAGCTCCCTCCTAGCGGACTCCTACAATGAGCAGTTCTTC. Amino acids: CASSSLLADSYNEQFF.

This chain joins TRBV28 and TRBJ2-6; tentative D call: TRBD1 (6 bases). Germline V CDR1 and CDR2: MDHEN, SYDVKM. This CDR3 region has 17 residues. The V and J ends lost 4 bases and 0 bases respectively, with 13 bases between them. The CDR3 DNA reads as TGTGCCAGCAGTTCGACAGGATTGAGCTCTGGGGCCAACGTCCTGACTTTC. This translates into CASSSTGLSSGANVLTF.

The chain carries TRBV6-5 and TRBJ2-7; D may be TRBD2 (5 bases). CDR3 length equals 16 residues. Looked up from germline, CDR1 is MNHEY and CDR2 is SVGAGI. The V and J ends lost 0 bases and 2 bases respectively, with 14 bases between them. CDR3 nucleotides: TGTGCCAGCAGTTACTCGGGTCGCGGGCGCCCCTACGAGCAGTACTTC. Residues: CASSYSGRGRPYEQYF.

The CDR3 is CASSVGTNLEQYF. The CDR3 coding sequence is TGTGCCAGCAGCGTCGGGACTAACCTCGAGCAGTACTTC. This chain links TRBV7-2 with TRBJ2-7; 7 positions match TRBD2. With 5 bases clipped from V and 6 bases from J, the junction kept 7 bases outside the gene matches. CDR1 and CDR2 from the germline V gene are SGHTA and FQGNSA. The CDR3 is 13 residues long.

The chain recombines TRBV29-1 with TRBJ1-1; D possibly corresponds to TRBD1 (5 bases). V was shortened by 4 bases and J by 3 bases, with 15 bases between the two germline ends. CDR3 length: 14 residues. Germline V gives CDR1 SQVTM, CDR2 ANQGSEA. CDR3 amino acids: CSVVRTNADTEAFF. DNA of the CDR3: TGCAGCGTTGTGAGGACAAACGCGGACACTGAAGCTTTCTTT.

The chain combines TRBV19 with TRBJ2-1, with 12 bases lining up with TRBD2. V lost 6 bases to trimming and J lost 4 bases; unmatched junction nucleotides: 7. Germline V CDR1 and CDR2: LNHDA, SQIVND (reference sequence). CDR3 size: 16 residues. CDR3: CASRGQLAGGYNEQFF. The CDR3 DNA reads TGTGCCAGTAGGGGGCAGCTAGCGGGAGGGTACAATGAGCAGTTCTTC. Supplemented by reference TRBV19 and TRBJ2-1, the full variable domain reads DGGITQSPKYLFRKEGQNVTLSCEQNLNHDAMYWYRQDPGQGLRLIYYSQIVNDFQKGDIAEGYSVSREKKESFPLTVTSAQKNPTAFYLCASRGQLAGGYNEQFFGPGTRLTVL.

V usage is TRBV6-1 and J usage is TRBJ2-3; possibly TRBD1 or TRBD2 for D (5 bases each). The V end lost 4 bases, the J end lost 2 bases, and 16 bases lay between the germline ends. The germline V gene encodes CDR1 MNHNS and CDR2 SASEGT. The CDR3 has 16 residues. CDR3 bases: TGTGCCAGCAGTGGTGTAACCCGGGGCTACACAGATACGCAGTATTTT. It codes for CASSGVTRGYTDTQYF.

In regard to this clone: Other DNA sequences in the same sample also yield this CDR3. J is TRBJ2-1 and V is TRBV29-1, with 8 bases aligning to TRBD1. Germline V gene data show CDR1 as SQVTM and CDR2 as ANQGSEA. V was pared by 3 bases and J by 3 bases, with 1 base of the junction left unmatched. The CDR3 consists of 13 residues. CDR3 nucleotide sequence: TGCAGCGTTGATGGGACAGGCTACAATGAGCAGTTCTTC. This encodes CSVDGTGYNEQFF.

The CDR3 region is CASSFGQGTYEQYF. CDR3 in DNA: TGTGCCAGCAGCTTCGGACAGGGAACCTACGAGCAGTACTTC. This rearrangement joins TRBV11-2 to TRBJ2-7, with 8 bases lining up with TRBD1. V was clipped by 3 bases and J by 2 bases; unmatched bases: 3. The CDR3 length is 14 residues. Germline V gene sequence: CDR1 SGHAT, CDR2 FQNNGV.

With respect to this clone: The sample carries other DNA sequences with the same CDR3. V gene TRBV11-3 combines with J gene TRBJ1-1; the D gene is possibly TRBD1 (5 bases). Trimming removed 1 base at V and 10 bases at J, with 10 bases between. From germline, CDR1 is SGHNT and CDR2 YENEEA. The CDR3 totals 12 residues. The CDR3 protein is CASSLGGGRAFF. The CDR3 DNA follows: TGTGCCAGCAGCTTAGGGGGCGGCCGAGCTTTCTTT.

The V and J genes are TRBV14 and TRBJ1-4; the D gene is possibly TRBD1 (6 bases). The V gene's germline CDR1 is SGHDN and CDR2 FVKESK. V was trimmed by 4 bases and J by 16 bases, leaving 19 bases between them. The CDR3 runs to 13 residues. CDR3 in DNA: TGTGCCAGCAGCCGAGCCTCCGGGACAACAGGGTTTTTT. The encoded protein is CASSRASGTTGFF.

In this sample, this clone turned up once. The gene calls are TRBV4-2 and TRBJ2-2; 7 bases align to TRBD2. With 1 base clipped from V and 8 bases from J, the junction kept 10 bases outside the gene matches. CDR3 length: 16 amino acids. The germline CDR1 and CDR2 sequences are LGHNA and YNFKEQ. The DNA of the CDR3 is TGTGCCAGCAGCCAAGGAGGTCGCGGGAGATCGGGGGAGCTGTTTTTT. It is translated as CASSQGGRGRSGELFF.

This rearrangement joins TRBV7-3 to TRBJ2-3; D gene uncertain. The V end was cut by 0 bases, the J end by 4 bases, with 11 bases between. Germline V gene lookup returns CDR1 SGHTA and CDR2 FQGTGA. The CDR3 totals 15 residues. The CDR3 sequence: CASSLTQLRADTQYF. CDR3 DNA: TGTGCCAGCAGCTTAACGCAGTTAAGGGCAGATACGCAGTATTTT.